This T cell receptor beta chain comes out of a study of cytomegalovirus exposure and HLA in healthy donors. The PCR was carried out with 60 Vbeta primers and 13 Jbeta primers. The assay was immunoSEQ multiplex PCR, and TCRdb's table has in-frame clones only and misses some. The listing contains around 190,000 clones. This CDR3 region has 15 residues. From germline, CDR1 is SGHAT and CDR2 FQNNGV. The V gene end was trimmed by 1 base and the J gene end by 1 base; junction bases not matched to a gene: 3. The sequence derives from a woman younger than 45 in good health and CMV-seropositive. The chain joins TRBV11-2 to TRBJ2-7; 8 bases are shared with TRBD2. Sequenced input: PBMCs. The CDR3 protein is CASSLGSGTSYEQYF. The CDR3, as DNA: TGTGCCAGCAGCTTAGGTAGCGGGACATCCTACGAGCAGTACTTC.